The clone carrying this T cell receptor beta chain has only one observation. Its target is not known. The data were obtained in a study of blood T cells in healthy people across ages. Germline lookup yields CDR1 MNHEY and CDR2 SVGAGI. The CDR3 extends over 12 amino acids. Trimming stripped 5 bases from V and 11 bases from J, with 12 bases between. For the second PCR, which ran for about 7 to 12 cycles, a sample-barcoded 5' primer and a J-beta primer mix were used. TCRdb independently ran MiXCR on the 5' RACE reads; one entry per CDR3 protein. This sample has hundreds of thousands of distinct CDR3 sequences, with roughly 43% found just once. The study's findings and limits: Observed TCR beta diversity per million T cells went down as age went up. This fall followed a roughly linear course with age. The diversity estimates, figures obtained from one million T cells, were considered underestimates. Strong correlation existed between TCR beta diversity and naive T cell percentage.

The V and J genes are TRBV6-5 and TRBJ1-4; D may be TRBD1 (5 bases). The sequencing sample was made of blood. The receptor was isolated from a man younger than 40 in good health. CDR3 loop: CASSPTGLKLFF. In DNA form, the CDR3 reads TGTGCCAGCAGTCCTACAGGCCTTAAACTGTTTTTT.